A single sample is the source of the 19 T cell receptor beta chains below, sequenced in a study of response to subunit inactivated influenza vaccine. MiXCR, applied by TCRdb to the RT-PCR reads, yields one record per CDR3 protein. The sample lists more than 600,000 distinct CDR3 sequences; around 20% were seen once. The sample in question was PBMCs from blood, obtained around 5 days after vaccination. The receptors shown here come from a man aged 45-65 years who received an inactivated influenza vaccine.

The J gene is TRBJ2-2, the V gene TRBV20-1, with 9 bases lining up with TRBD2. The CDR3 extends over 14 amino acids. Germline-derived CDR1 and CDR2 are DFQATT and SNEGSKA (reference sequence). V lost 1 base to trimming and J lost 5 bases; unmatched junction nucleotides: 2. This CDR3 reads CSARGSGGTGELFF. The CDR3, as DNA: TGCAGTGCTAGAGGCAGCGGGGGGACCGGGGAGCTGTTTTTT.

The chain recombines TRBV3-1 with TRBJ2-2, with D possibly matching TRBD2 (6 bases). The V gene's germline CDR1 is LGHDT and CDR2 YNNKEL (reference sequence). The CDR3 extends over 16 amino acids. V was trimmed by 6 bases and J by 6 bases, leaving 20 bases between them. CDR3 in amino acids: CASRHTGTGIAGELFF. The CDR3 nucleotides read TGTGCCAGCAGACATACCGGGACTGGAATCGCCGGGGAGCTGTTTTTT. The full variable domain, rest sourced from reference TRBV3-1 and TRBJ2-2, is DTAVSQTPKYLVTQMGNDKSIKCEQNLGHDTMYWYKQDSKKFLKIMFSYNNKELIINETVPNRFSPKSPDKAHLNLHINSLELGDSAVYFCASRHTGTGIAGELFFGEGSRLTVL.

The CDR3 is CATSRDASGGREQYF. CDR3 nucleotides: TGTGCCACCAGCAGAGATGCTTCAGGGGGCAGGGAGCAGTACTTC. J is TRBJ2-7 and V is TRBV15, with 8 bases lining up with TRBD1. J lost 7 bases, V lost 0 bases, and 8 bases had no gene match. Per the germline V gene, CDR1 is LNHNV and CDR2 is YYDKDF (reference sequence). This CDR3 is 15 amino acids long.

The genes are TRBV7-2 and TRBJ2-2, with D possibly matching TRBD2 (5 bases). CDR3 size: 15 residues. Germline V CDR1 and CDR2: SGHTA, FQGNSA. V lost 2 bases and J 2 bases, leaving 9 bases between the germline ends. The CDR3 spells CASSLRGFNTGELFF. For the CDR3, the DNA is TGTGCCAGCAGCTTACGAGGGTTCAACACCGGGGAGCTGTTTTTT.

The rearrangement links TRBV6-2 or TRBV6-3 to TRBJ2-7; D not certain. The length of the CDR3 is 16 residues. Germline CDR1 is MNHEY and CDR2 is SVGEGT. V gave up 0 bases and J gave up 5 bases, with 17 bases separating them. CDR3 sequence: CASSYSSTGYGDEQYF. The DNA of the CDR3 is TGTGCCAGCAGTTACTCGTCGACCGGCTATGGGGACGAGCAGTACTTC.

The CDR3 loop is CASSLTGSGSGYEQYF. CDR3 bases: TGTGCCAGCAGTTTAACCGGCAGCGGGAGCGGCTACGAGCAGTACTTC. The chain carries TRBV27 and TRBJ2-7; 8 nucleotides match TRBD2. The CDR3 sequence is 16 residues long. J was trimmed by 3 bases and V by 2 bases; bases with no gene match: 9. The V gene's germline CDR1 is MNHEY and CDR2 SMNVEV (reference sequence).

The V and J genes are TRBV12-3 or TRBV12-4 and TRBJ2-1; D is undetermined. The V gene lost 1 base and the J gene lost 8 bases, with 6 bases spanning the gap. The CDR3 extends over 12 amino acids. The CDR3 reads CASSLGKHEQFF. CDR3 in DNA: TGTGCCAGCAGTTTAGGGAAACATGAGCAGTTCTTC.

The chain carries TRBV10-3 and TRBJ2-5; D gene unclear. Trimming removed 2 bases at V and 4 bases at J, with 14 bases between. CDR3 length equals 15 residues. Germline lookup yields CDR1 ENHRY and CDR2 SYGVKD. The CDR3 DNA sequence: TGTGCCATCAGTGAGGCCGGCCGGGCTAGAGAGACCCAGTACTTC. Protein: CAISEAGRARETQYF.

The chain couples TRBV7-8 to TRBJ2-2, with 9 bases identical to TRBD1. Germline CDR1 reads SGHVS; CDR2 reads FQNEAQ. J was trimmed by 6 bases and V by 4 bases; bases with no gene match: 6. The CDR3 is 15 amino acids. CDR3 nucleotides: TGTGCCAGCAGCTGGGGACAGGGCGCGTCCGGGGAGCTGTTTTTT. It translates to CASSWGQGASGELFF. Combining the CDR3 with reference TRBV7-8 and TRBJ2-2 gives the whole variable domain GAGVSQSPRYKVAKRGQDVALRCDPISGHVSLFWYQQALGQGPEFLTYFQNEAQLDKSGLPSDRFFAERPEGSVSTLKIQRTQQEDSAVYLCASSWGQGASGELFFGEGSRLTVL.

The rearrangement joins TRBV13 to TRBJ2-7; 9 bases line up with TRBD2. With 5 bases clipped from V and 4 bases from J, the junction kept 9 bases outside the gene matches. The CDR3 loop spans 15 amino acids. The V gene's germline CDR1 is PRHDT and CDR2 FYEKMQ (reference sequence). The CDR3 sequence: CASSPRLAVKYEQYF. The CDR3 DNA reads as TGTGCCAGCAGCCCTAGACTAGCGGTTAAATACGAGCAGTACTTC.

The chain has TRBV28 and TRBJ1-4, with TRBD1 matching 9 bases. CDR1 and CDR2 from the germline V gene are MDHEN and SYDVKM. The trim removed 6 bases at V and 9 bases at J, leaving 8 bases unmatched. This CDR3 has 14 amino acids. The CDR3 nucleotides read TGTGCCAGCAGACCCGGGACAGGGTTACAAAAACTGTTTTTT. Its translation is CASRPGTGLQKLFF.

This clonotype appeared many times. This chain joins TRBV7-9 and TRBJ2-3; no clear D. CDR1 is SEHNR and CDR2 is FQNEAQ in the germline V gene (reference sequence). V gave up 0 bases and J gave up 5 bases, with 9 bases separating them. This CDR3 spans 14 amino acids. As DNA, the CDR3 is TGTGCCAGCAGCTTAGCATCAAATAAAGATACGCAGTATTTT. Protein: CASSLASNKDTQYF.

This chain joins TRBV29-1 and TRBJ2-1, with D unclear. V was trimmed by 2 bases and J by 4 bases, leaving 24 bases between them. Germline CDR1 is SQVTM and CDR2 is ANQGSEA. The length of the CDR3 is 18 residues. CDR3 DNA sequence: TGCAGCGTTGAACAGATCCCACCCTGGCCTCTAAAATACAATGAGCAGTTCTTC. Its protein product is CSVEQIPPWPLKYNEQFF.

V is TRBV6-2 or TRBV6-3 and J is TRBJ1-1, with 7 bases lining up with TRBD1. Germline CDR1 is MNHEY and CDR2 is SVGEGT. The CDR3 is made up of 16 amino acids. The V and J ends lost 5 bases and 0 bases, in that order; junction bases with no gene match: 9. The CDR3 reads CASSTPSGQMNTEAFF. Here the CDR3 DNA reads TGTGCCAGCAGTACCCCCTCGGGACAGATGAACACTGAAGCTTTCTTT.

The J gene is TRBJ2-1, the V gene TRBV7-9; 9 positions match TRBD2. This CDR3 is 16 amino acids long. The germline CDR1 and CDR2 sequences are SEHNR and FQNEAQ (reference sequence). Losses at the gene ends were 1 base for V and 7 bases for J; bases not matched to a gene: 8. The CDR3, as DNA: TGTGCCAGCAGCTTAGTGCTAGCGGGGTCGCGGAATGAGCAGTTCTTC. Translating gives CASSLVLAGSRNEQFF.

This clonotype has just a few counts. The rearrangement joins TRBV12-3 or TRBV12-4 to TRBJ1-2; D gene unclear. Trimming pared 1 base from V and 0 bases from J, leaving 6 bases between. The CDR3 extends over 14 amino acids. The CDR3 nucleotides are TGTGCCAGCAGTTTAGGGAGCACTAACTATGGCTACACCTTC. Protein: CASSLGSTNYGYTF.

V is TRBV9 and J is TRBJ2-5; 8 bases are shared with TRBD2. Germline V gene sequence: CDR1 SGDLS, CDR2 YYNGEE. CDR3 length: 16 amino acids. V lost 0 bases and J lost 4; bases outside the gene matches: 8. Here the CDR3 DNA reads TGTGCCAGCAGCGTAGGACCCCGGGGGGGGAGAGAGACCCAGTACTTC. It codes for CASSVGPRGGRETQYF.

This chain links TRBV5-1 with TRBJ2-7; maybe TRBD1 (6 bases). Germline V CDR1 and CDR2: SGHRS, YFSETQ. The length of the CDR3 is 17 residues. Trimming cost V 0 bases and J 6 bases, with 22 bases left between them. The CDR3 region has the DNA TGCGCCAGCAGCTTGGTTCAGGGGCCCCTTTCTTCCACCGAGCAGTACTTC. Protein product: CASSLVQGPLSSTEQYF. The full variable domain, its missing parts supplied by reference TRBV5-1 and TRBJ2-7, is KAGVTQTPRYLIKTRGQQVTLSCSPISGHRSVSWYQQTPGQGLQFLFEYFSETQRNKGNFPGRFSGRQFSNSRSEMNVSTLELGDSALYLCASSLVQGPLSSTEQYFGPGTRLTVT.

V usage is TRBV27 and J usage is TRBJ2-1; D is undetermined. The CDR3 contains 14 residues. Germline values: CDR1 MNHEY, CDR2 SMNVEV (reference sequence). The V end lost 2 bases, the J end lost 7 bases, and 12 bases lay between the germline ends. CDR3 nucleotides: TGTGCCAGCAGTTTAGGTATCATCAGAAATGAGCAGTTCTTC. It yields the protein CASSLGIIRNEQFF.